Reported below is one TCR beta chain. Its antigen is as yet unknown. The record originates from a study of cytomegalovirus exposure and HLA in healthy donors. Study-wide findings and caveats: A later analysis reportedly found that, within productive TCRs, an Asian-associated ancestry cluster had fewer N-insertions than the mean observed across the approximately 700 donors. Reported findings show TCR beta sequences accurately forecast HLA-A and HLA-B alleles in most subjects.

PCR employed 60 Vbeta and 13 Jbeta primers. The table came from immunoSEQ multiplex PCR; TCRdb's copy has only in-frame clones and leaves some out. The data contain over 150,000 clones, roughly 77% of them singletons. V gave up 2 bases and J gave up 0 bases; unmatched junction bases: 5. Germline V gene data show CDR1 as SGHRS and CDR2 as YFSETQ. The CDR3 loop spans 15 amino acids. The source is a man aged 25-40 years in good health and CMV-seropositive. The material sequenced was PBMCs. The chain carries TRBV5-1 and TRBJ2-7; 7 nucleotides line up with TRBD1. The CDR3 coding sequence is TGCGCCAGCAGCTTCACGACAGGGAACTCCTACGAGCAGTACTTC. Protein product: CASSFTTGNSYEQYF.